The 30 T cell receptor beta chains presented below share a single source sample, sequenced in a study of cytotoxic CD8 clonotypes in ibrutinib-treated CLL. This table comes from immunoSEQ multiplex PCR, and its TCRdb copy is limited to in-frame clones, with some not included. The data contain tens of thousands of clones, roughly 80% of them singletons. The specimen was PBMCs, collected after 12 months of ibrutinib treatment. The receptors were sampled from a human donor with chronic lymphocytic leukemia.

A single count supports this clone. This chain links TRBV7-9 with TRBJ2-5; tentative D call: TRBD2 (5 bases). The CDR3 sequence is 13 residues long. The germline V gene has CDR1 SEHNR and CDR2 FQNEAQ (reference sequence). The V end was cut by 5 bases, the J end by 2 bases, with 9 bases between. Here the CDR3 DNA reads TGTGCCAGCAGCCCCGGGAATCAAGAGACCCAGTACTTC. This encodes CASSPGNQETQYF.

The CDR3 loop is CASSLLVAADTQYF. Written as DNA, the CDR3 is TGTGCCAGCAGCTTACTGGTTGCGGCAGATACGCAGTATTTT. V is TRBV7-8 and J is TRBJ2-3; D ambiguous. The CDR3 length is 14 residues. Germline CDR1 reads SGHVS; CDR2 reads FQNEAQ. Trimming removed 2 bases from V and 4 bases from J, with 10 bases in between.

V gene TRBV2 combines with J gene TRBJ2-7, with 7 bases fitting TRBD1. The CDR3 is 14 residues long. The germline V gene has CDR1 SNHLY and CDR2 FYNNEI. The V and J ends lost 6 bases and 0 bases, in that order; junction bases with no gene match: 5. The CDR3 coding sequence is TGTGCCAGCAGGACACAGGGGAGCTCCTACGAGCAGTACTTC. It encodes CASRTQGSSYEQYF.

This clone was observed a handful of times. This chain uses TRBV6-5 with TRBJ2-6, with a weak D call TRBD1 (5 bases). Between the trimmed V and J ends, which lost 6 bases and 0 bases, there was a span of 9 bases. CDR3 length equals 15 residues. The germline V gene has CDR1 MNHEY and CDR2 SVGAGI. This CDR3 is CASSPGHSGANVLTF. The CDR3 region has the DNA TGTGCCAGCAGCCCTGGACACTCTGGGGCCAACGTCCTGACTTTC.

The genes are TRBV18 and TRBJ2-3, with D possibly matching TRBD2 (5 bases). The length of the CDR3 is 16 residues. Germline loops: CDR1 KGHSH, CDR2 LQKENI. V was shortened by 3 bases and J by 6 bases, with 19 bases between the two germline ends. CDR3 region: CASSPQASRAGDTQYF. The CDR3 bases are TGTGCCAGCTCACCCCAGGCATCGCGGGCCGGGGATACGCAGTATTTT.

The CDR3 bases are TGTGCCATCAGCCCCGGGACAGGGAGGGATGAGCAGTTCTTC. It specifies CAISPGTGRDEQFF. The chain combines TRBV10-3 with TRBJ2-1; TRBD1 aligns across 9 bases. CDR1 ENHRY and CDR2 SYGVKD come from the germline V gene. The CDR3 covers 14 residues. V gave up 6 bases and J gave up 8 bases; unmatched junction bases: 8.

This clone was picked up one time. The chain uses TRBV6-6 and TRBJ2-3; a possible D gene is TRBD1 (6 bases). The CDR3 covers 14 residues. Per the germline V gene, CDR1 is MNHNY and CDR2 is SVGAGI (reference sequence). Trimming removed 6 bases at V and 8 bases at J, with 18 bases between. The CDR3 DNA reads TGTGCCAGCAGACTACTGGAGGACAGTGCTACGCAGTATTTT. This translates into CASRLLEDSATQYF.

A single count supports this clone. J is TRBJ2-3 and V is TRBV6-5; D might be TRBD1 or TRBD2, each matching 6 bases. The V end lost 5 bases, the J end lost 2 bases, and 14 bases lay between the germline ends. CDR3 length: 15 amino acids. From germline, CDR1 is MNHEY and CDR2 SVGAGI. For the CDR3, the DNA is TGTGCCAGCAGTGCCCCTTGGGGGGCCACAGATACGCAGTATTTT. Protein product: CASSAPWGATDTQYF.

Concerning this clone itself: An end of the junction does not agree with germline; a read error may underlie this. The CDR3 protein is CASSLARGGAFF. In DNA form, the CDR3 reads TGTGCCAGCAGCCTAGCCCGCGGGGGAGCTTTCTTT. The V and J genes are TRBV7-9 and TRBJ1-1; D perhaps matches TRBD1 (5 bases). Germline V lookup: CDR1 SEHNR, CDR2 FQNEAQ (reference sequence). The CDR3 extends over 12 amino acids.

The J gene is TRBJ2-7, the V gene TRBV2; D might be TRBD1 (6 bases). CDR3 length: 14 amino acids. From germline, CDR1 is SNHLY and CDR2 FYNNEI. With 6 bases removed from V and 7 bases from J, the gap between germline ends came to 19 bases. Here the CDR3 DNA reads TGTGCCAGCAGCCTGGACAGACAAATGGGGGAGCAGTACTTC. It translates to CASSLDRQMGEQYF.

The V gene is TRBV7-6, the J gene TRBJ1-2; 8 bases map to TRBD1. Germline CDR1 and CDR2: SGHVS and FNYEAQ. The junction had 1 base not matched to a gene; V was cut back by 1 base and J by 3 bases. The CDR3 length is 14 residues. CDR3 DNA sequence: TGTGCCAGCAGCTTAGGGGACAGGTACTATGGCTACACCTTC. It codes for CASSLGDRYYGYTF.

The chain combines TRBV19 with TRBJ1-2; 7 positions match TRBD1. J gave up 4 bases and V 10 bases, and 6 bases lay outside the gene matches. The CDR3 has 12 amino acids. The germline V gene encodes CDR1 LNHDA and CDR2 SQIVND (reference sequence). The CDR3 sequence is CATDRAGYGYTF. The CDR3 DNA follows: TGTGCCACCGACAGGGCTGGCTATGGCTACACCTTC. Combining the CDR3 with reference TRBV19 and TRBJ1-2 gives the whole variable domain DGGITQSPKYLFRKEGQNVTLSCEQNLNHDAMYWYRQDPGQGLRLIYYSQIVNDFQKGDIAEGYSVSREKKESFPLTVTSAQKNPTAFYLCATDRAGYGYTFGSGTRLTVV.

The chain joins TRBV19 to TRBJ1-4; D is ambiguous. The CDR3 contains 14 residues. V lost 11 bases, J lost 5 bases, and 18 bases lay in between. CDR1 and CDR2 (germline): LNHDA, SQIVND (reference sequence). CDR3 loop: CASQPQANNEKLFF. The CDR3 bases are TGTGCCTCACAGCCCCAGGCCAACAATGAAAAACTGTTTTTT.

J is TRBJ2-5 and V is TRBV4-2, with D unresolved. Germline CDR1 and CDR2: LGHNA and YNFKEQ. Trimming left V 5 bases short and J 5 bases short, with 15 bases between. The CDR3 loop spans 14 amino acids. CDR3 amino acids: CASSGQVAGETQYF. The CDR3 DNA follows: TGTGCCAGCAGCGGGCAGGTTGCCGGGGAGACCCAGTACTTC.

The chain joins TRBV7-6 to TRBJ1-6; 10 bases fit TRBD1. V lost 5 bases and J lost 7; bases outside the gene matches: 14. CDR3 size: 18 residues. Germline V gene sequence: CDR1 SGHVS, CDR2 FNYEAQ. The CDR3 reads CASSRLGGQGLMNSPLHF. DNA of the CDR3: TGTGCCAGCAGCCGCCTGGGGGGACAGGGGTTAATGAATTCACCCCTCCACTTT.

This rearrangement joins TRBV9 to TRBJ1-2; 8 bases fit TRBD1. J lost 4 bases, V lost 4 bases, and 3 bases had no gene match. Germline V gene lookup returns CDR1 SGDLS and CDR2 YYNGEE. The CDR3 loop spans 13 amino acids. CDR3 sequence: CASSLDRAYGYTF. CDR3 nucleotide sequence: TGTGCCAGCAGCTTGGACAGGGCCTATGGCTACACCTTC.

This clone has just one count. This chain joins TRBV18 and TRBJ2-2, with no clear D. Trimming took 1 base from V and 2 from J, leaving 5 bases between them. CDR3 length equals 14 residues. Germline lookup yields CDR1 KGHSH and CDR2 LQKENI. The CDR3 DNA is TGTGCCAGCTCACCACTCCCCAACACCGGGGAGCTGTTTTTT. Residues: CASSPLPNTGELFF.

Written as DNA, the CDR3 is TGTGCCAGCACTGGGACTAGCGGGTACCAAGAGACCCAGTACTTC. This encodes CASTGTSGYQETQYF. The rearrangement joins TRBV2 to TRBJ2-5; 12 nucleotides agree with TRBD2. V lost 7 bases and J lost 0; bases outside the gene matches: 3. CDR3 length: 15 residues. The germline V gene encodes CDR1 SNHLY and CDR2 FYNNEI. Full variable domain (missing parts from reference TRBV2 and TRBJ2-5): EPEVTQTPSHQVTQMGQEVILRCVPISNHLYFYWYRQILGQKVEFLVSFYNNEISEKSEIFDDQFSVERPDGSNFTLKIRSTKLEDSAMYFCASTGTSGYQETQYFGPGTRLLVL.

The genes are TRBV19 and TRBJ1-5; TRBD1 aligns across 7 bases. This CDR3 region has 18 residues. V was clipped by 7 bases and J by 0 bases; unmatched bases: 15. Germline CDR1 is LNHDA and CDR2 is SQIVND (reference sequence). As DNA, the CDR3 is TGTGCCAGTACCCCGACAGGGCCGCACTCGGGTAGCAATCAGCCCCAGCATTTT. Translation: CASTPTGPHSGSNQPQHF.

This clone was observed a few times. The chain uses TRBV7-3 and TRBJ1-6; D might be TRBD1 (5 bases). This CDR3 is built from 13 residues. Germline CDR1 reads SGHTA; CDR2 reads FQGTGA. Trimming took 7 bases from V and 10 from J, leaving 14 bases between them. CDR3 nucleotides: TGTGCCAGCACGAGGGGCCCGGGGTCACCCCTCCACTTT. Translation: CASTRGPGSPLHF.

The V gene is TRBV11-2, the J gene TRBJ2-5, with 7 positions matching TRBD2. This CDR3 is built from 16 residues. The V gene end was trimmed by 5 bases and the J gene end by 2 bases; junction bases not matched to a gene: 11. CDR1 SGHAT and CDR2 FQNNGV come from the germline V gene. For the CDR3, the DNA is TGTGCCAGCAGCCAAGACCCAGCGGGGACTCAAGAGACCCAGTACTTC. It encodes CASSQDPAGTQETQYF.

This chain joins TRBV28 and TRBJ1-2, with 7 bases matching TRBD1. J lost 7 bases, V lost 4 bases, and 9 bases had no gene match. Germline assignment: CDR1 MDHEN and CDR2 SYDVKM. This CDR3 is 14 amino acids long. The CDR3 nucleotides are TGTGCCAGCAGTTGGGGCAGGGGGTGGGGTGGCTACACCTTC. Encoded protein: CASSWGRGWGGYTF.

The V call is TRBV7-2, the J call TRBJ1-1; possibly TRBD1 for D (5 bases). The length of the CDR3 is 14 residues. With 0 bases removed from V and 4 bases from J, the gap between germline ends came to 9 bases. Germline CDR1 and CDR2: SGHTA and FQGNSA. In DNA, the CDR3 is TGTGCCAGCAGCTTAGCTTCGGGGGGCACTGAAGCTTTCTTT. It codes for CASSLASGGTEAFF.

This clone was found a few times. The rearrangement links TRBV29-1 to TRBJ1-1; no clear D. The V gene's germline CDR1 is SQVTM and CDR2 ANQGSEA. The CDR3 totals 13 residues. V was trimmed by 7 bases and J by 0 bases, leaving 12 bases between them. The CDR3 protein is CSAVPSMNTEAFF. The CDR3 bases are TGCAGCGCCGTCCCGAGCATGAACACTGAAGCTTTCTTT.

CDR3 DNA sequence: TGTGCCAGTAGATCCCAGGGAGCCCGAGGAAACACCATATATTTT. This translates into CASRSQGARGNTIYF. The rearrangement joins TRBV19 to TRBJ1-3, with a possible D match to TRBD1 (5 bases). CDR3 length: 15 amino acids. Trimming took 6 bases from V and 4 from J, leaving 16 bases between them. Germline values: CDR1 LNHDA, CDR2 SQIVND (reference sequence). Complete variable domain (other parts from reference TRBV19 and TRBJ1-3): DGGITQSPKYLFRKEGQNVTLSCEQNLNHDAMYWYRQDPGQGLRLIYYSQIVNDFQKGDIAEGYSVSREKKESFPLTVTSAQKNPTAFYLCASRSQGARGNTIYFGEGSWLTVV.

V and J are TRBV28 and TRBJ1-1; D possibly corresponds to TRBD1 (6 bases). With 6 bases removed from V and 5 bases from J, the gap between germline ends came to 16 bases. Looked up from germline, CDR1 is MDHEN and CDR2 is SYDVKM. The CDR3 totals 14 residues. CDR3 coding DNA: TGTGCCAGCAGCCCCGGGACACCGGCGACTGAAGCTTTCTTT. Residues: CASSPGTPATEAFF.

In this sample, this clone turned up once. An end of the junction does not agree with germline; a read error may underlie this. The genes are TRBV2 and TRBJ2-7, with 7 nucleotides matching TRBD1. Germline loops: CDR1 SNHLY, CDR2 FYNNEI. The CDR3 sequence is 14 residues long. CDR3 coding DNA: TGTGCCAGCAGGGTACAGGGGACCCTTGGACCCGCTGACTTC. Its translation: CASRVQGTLGPADF. Drawing the rest from reference TRBV2 and TRBJ2-7, the complete variable domain is EPEVTQTPSHQVTQMGQEVILRCVPISNHLYFYWYRQILGQKVEFLVSFYNNEISEKSEIFDDQFSVERPDGSNFTLKIRSTKLEDSAMYFCASRVQGTLGPADFGPGTRLTVT.

V gene TRBV5-1 combines with J gene TRBJ2-3; TRBD2 is a possible D gene (5 bases). This CDR3 spans 16 amino acids. V gave up 4 bases and J gave up 4 bases, with 19 bases separating them. Germline CDR1 is SGHRS and CDR2 is YFSETQ. The CDR3 is CASSPISGGGPDTQYF. As DNA, the CDR3 is TGCGCCAGCAGCCCCATTTCCGGAGGTGGTCCAGATACGCAGTATTTT.

This rearrangement joins TRBV19 to TRBJ2-5; D might be TRBD2 (5 bases). V was cut by 5 bases and J by 5 bases, with 18 bases left in between. Germline V gene sequence: CDR1 LNHDA, CDR2 SQIVND (reference sequence). This CDR3 contains 15 residues. In DNA form, the CDR3 reads TGTGCCAGTAGTCCCCGAGGGCCCCTGCGGGAGACCCAGTACTTC. Translated, it gives CASSPRGPLRETQYF. Using reference TRBV19 and TRBJ2-5 for the parts outside the CDR3, the full variable domain is DGGITQSPKYLFRKEGQNVTLSCEQNLNHDAMYWYRQDPGQGLRLIYYSQIVNDFQKGDIAEGYSVSREKKESFPLTVTSAQKNPTAFYLCASSPRGPLRETQYFGPGTRLLVL.

V usage is TRBV28 and J usage is TRBJ2-2, with D perhaps matching TRBD1 (6 bases). Per the germline V gene, CDR1 is MDHEN and CDR2 is SYDVKM. The V and J ends lost 5 bases and 0 bases respectively, with 10 bases between them. The CDR3 is made up of 15 amino acids. CDR3 DNA: TGTGCCAGCAGTACAGGGTTCGCGAACACCGGGGAGCTGTTTTTT. Protein sequence: CASSTGFANTGELFF.